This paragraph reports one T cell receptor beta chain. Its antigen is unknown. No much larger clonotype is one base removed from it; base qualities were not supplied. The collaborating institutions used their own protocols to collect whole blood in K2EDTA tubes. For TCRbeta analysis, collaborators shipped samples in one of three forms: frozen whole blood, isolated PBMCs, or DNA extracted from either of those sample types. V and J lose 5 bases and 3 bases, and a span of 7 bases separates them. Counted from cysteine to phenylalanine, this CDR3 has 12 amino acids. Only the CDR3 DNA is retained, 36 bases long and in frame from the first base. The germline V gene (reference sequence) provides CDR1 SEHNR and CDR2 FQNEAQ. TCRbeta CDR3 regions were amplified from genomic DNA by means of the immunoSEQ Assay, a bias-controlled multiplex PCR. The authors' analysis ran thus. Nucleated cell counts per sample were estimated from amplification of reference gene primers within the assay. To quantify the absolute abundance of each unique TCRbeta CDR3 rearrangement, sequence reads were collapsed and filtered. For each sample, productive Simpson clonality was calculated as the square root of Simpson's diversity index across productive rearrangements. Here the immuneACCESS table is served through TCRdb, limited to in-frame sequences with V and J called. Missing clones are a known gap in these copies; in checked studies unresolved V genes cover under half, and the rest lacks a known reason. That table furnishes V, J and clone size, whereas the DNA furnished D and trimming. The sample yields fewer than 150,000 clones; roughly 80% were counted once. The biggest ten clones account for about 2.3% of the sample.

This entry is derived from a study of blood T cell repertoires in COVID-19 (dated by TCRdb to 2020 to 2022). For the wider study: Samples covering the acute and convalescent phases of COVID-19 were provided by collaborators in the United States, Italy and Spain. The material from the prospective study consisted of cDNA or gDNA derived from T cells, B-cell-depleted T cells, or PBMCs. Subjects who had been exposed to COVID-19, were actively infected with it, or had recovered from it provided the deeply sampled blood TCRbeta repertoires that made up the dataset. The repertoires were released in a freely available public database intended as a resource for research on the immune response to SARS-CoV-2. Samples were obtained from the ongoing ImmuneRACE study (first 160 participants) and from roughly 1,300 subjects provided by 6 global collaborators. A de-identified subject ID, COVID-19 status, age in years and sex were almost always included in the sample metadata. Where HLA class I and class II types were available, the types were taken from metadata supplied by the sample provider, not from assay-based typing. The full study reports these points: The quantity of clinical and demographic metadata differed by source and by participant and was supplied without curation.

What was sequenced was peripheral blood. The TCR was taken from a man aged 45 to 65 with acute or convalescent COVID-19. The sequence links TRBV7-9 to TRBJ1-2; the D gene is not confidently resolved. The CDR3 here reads CASSNRDYGYTF. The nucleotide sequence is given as TGTGCCAGCAGCAACCGGGACTATGGCTACACCTTC.